This T cell receptor (beta chain) was captured in a study of cytomegalovirus exposure and HLA in healthy donors. At the level of the study: Clustering assigned around 77% of the roughly 400 genotyped donors to the Caucasian-associated ancestry cluster. Whole-study findings and limits: For most TCR beta V segments, an earlier analysis put the productive rate at about 90% or about 30% of the time. When analyzed later, a missense DCLRE1C variant was found to be linked to TCR beta V- and J-gene trimming.

In the PCR, 60 Vbeta and 13 Jbeta primers were used. Per the study methods: Later, an analysis found around 80 million unique TCR beta chains, and 10 million to 11 million of these were shared. The table came from immunoSEQ multiplex PCR; TCRdb's copy has only in-frame clones and leaves some out. V, J and clone size derive from that table, while D and trimming were established from the DNA sequence. The sample includes 150,000 or so clones, 60% to 80% seen only once; the top ten take 0.5% to 0.85%. This clone was observed a single time. No antigen is known for it. This sequence originates from a male donor in good health and CMV-seronegative. Sequenced: PBMCs.

Here the CDR3 DNA reads TGTGCCAGCAGCAAAAGCCGGGATGTCTACGAGCAGTACTTC. This sequence encodes CASSKSRDVYEQYF. The J gene is TRBJ2-7, the V gene TRBV21-1; the table's D call of TRBD2 was not tested on the DNA. TRBV21-1 is a pseudogene segment. CDR3 size: 14 residues.